The text below deals with one TCR beta chain. Its recognized antigen is unknown. Base quality data are lacking; no much larger clone is found one base away. The donors belonged to the validation cohort of roughly 120 subjects, which was separate from the approximately 610-subject first cohort. These data belong to a study of cytomegalovirus exposure and HLA in healthy donors (dated by TCRdb to the late 2010s). A note on the overall study: A later analysis indicated that the 90 to 150 validation repertoires were generated on the platform also employed for the approximately 700 repertoires of the first cohort. To predict cytomegalovirus infection status, the study brought together high-throughput TCR immunosequencing, statistical association of individual TCRs with disease status, and machine learning. In addition to the first cohort of hundreds of subjects, a separate validation cohort of some 120 different subjects was used. The aim of the study was to test whether cataloging public T cell receptors could identify signatures of past pathogen exposure.

Library method: the immunoSEQ multiplex PCR assay. Concerning the study's data processing: A statistical classification framework was built for diagnosing cytomegalovirus status from the catalog of TCR beta chain sequences. TCRdb took this table from immuneACCESS and kept in-frame rearrangements with V and J called. Such tables lack part of the clones; where checked against another copy, unresolved V genes explain under half of the gap, and the rest is unexplained. That table is the source of V, J and clone size, and D and trimming were worked out from the DNA. This sample holds around 60,000 clones; 90% to 95% were observed only once. The ten largest clones represent roughly 4.4% of the sample. V trim: 5 bases; J trim: 0 bases; unmatched bases: 5. CDR1 is given as SGHVS and CDR2 as FNYEAQ, both from the germline V gene. The CDR3 contains 17 residues, cysteine and phenylalanine counted. This entry keeps only the CDR3 DNA: 51 bases, framed from base 1.

What the authors observed across the whole study: The study gave a list of about 160 TCR beta chains associated with cytomegalovirus. In vitro tests confirmed that a few of the cytomegalovirus-associated TCR beta chains recognize cytomegalovirus antigens. Most TCR sequences were observed very rarely across donors, whereas some public TCRs were present in many individuals. The authors suggested that the approach could potentially be extended to other disease states and immunological phenotypes. Cytomegalovirus status was reported to be diagnosed by the classifier with high specificity and sensitivity in both the original and validation cohorts. In a later analysis, TCRs clustered in the first cohort were found to also tend to co-occur in the 120 validation repertoires, with approximately 94% of cluster scores above 0. A later analysis lacked HLA typing for the validation cohort, so it scored co-occurrence in that cohort across all 120 or so repertoires.

This clonotype was sampled from a man younger than 35 in good health and CMV-seropositive. Specimen: PBMCs. Recombination joined TRBV7-6 with TRBJ2-1, and TRBD2 aligns with 12 junction nucleotides. CDR3 region: CASSPGLAGNSYNEQFF. The sequenced DNA is TGTGCCAGCAGCCCCGGACTAGCGGGGAACTCCTACAATGAGCAGTTCTTC.